These 10 T cell receptor beta chains were all obtained from the same sample, sequenced in a study of T-cell reconstitution after alpha-beta-depleted transplantation in children. As it was prepared, the TCRbeta library received unique molecular identifiers. TCRdb analysed the PCR reads with MiXCR anew, one entry per CDR3 protein. The table includes 450,000 to 600,000 distinct CDR3 sequences, about 10% detected once. This specimen was PBMCs, taken before TCRalphabeta/CD19-depleted stem cell transplant. The origin of the receptors is a child younger than 10 with inherited bone marrow failure, due to receive a stem cell transplant.

The rearrangement uses TRBV24-1 and TRBJ2-1; D is perhaps TRBD1 or TRBD2 (5 bases each). Germline CDR1 and CDR2: KGHDR and SFDVKD. The CDR3 contains 16 residues. Trimming left V 0 bases short and J 2 bases short, with 10 bases between. The CDR3 region is CATSDLRGPTYNEQFF. The CDR3 coding sequence is TGTGCCACCAGTGATTTGCGGGGACCTACCTACAATGAGCAGTTCTTC.

This clonotype was seen only a few times. V is TRBV29-1 and J is TRBJ2-7; maybe TRBD2 (6 bases). CDR1 is SQVTM, CDR2 ANQGSEA, per germline. CDR3 length equals 15 residues. Trimming left V 7 bases short and J 2 bases short, with 21 bases between. The DNA of the CDR3 is TGCAGCGCCTCCCCGGACGCGGGGAGGCCCTACGAGCAGTACTTC. Encoded protein: CSASPDAGRPYEQYF.

This clonotype was picked up many times. V usage is TRBV20-1 and J usage is TRBJ2-7; D gene ambiguous. The V end lost 6 bases, the J end lost 2 bases, and 11 bases lay between the germline ends. Germline V gene sequence: CDR1 DFQATT, CDR2 SNEGSKA (reference sequence). CDR3 length: 12 residues. CDR3 bases: TGCAGTGCCCCTGACATCACCTACGAGCAGTACTTC. It specifies CSAPDITYEQYF.

This clonotype has only a few counts. The rearrangement links TRBV5-1 to TRBJ2-4, with 11 bases that match TRBD1. Germline CDR1 and CDR2: SGHRS and YFSETQ. After removal of 3 bases from V and 6 bases from J, the junction contained 2 bases not matched to a gene. The CDR3 is made up of 14 amino acids. CDR3 bases: TGCGCCAGCAGCTCCGGACAGGGGGCAAACATTCAGTACTTC. This codes for CASSSGQGANIQYF.

About this clonotype: A much larger clone is a single base away; this may be a read error. The V and J genes are TRBV7-9 and TRBJ2-3, with D maybe TRBD1 (5 bases). CDR1 and CDR2 (germline): SEHNR, FQNEAQ (reference sequence). This CDR3 has 14 residues. V dropped 3 bases and J dropped 4 bases, with 11 bases sitting between them. The CDR3 spells CASSFSVRADTQYF. The CDR3 bases are TGTGCCAGCAGCTTCTCCGTCAGGGCAGATACGCAGTATTTT.

This clonotype was seen ten or more times. The V gene is TRBV20-1, the J gene TRBJ2-7; 8 bases align to TRBD1. The length of the CDR3 is 12 residues. J lost 2 bases, V lost 6 bases, and 3 bases had no gene match. Germline V gene lookup returns CDR1 DFQATT and CDR2 SNEGSKA (reference sequence). The CDR3 bases are TGCAGTGCGGACAGGGCCGCCTACGAGCAGTACTTC. Protein: CSADRAAYEQYF.

This clonotype was detected many times. This sequence joins TRBV29-1 and TRBJ2-3; D may correspond to TRBD1 or TRBD2 (6 bases each). V was shortened by 3 bases and J by 6 bases, with 13 bases between the two germline ends. The CDR3 spans 13 residues. Germline V gives CDR1 SQVTM, CDR2 ANQGSEA. The CDR3 nucleotides read TGCAGCGTTGAGCGAGGGGGGACGGATACGCAGTATTTT. It translates to CSVERGGTDTQYF.

This clonotype was recorded at least ten times. The chain recombines TRBV2 with TRBJ2-7; D remains unclear. CDR3 length equals 13 residues. Trimming removed 4 bases from V and 0 bases from J, with 7 bases in between. Germline V gene sequence: CDR1 SNHLY, CDR2 FYNNEI. CDR3 bases: TGTGCCAGCAGTGTCTTCCTCTCCTACGAGCAGTACTTC. This sequence encodes CASSVFLSYEQYF.

The chain recombines TRBV19 with TRBJ2-1; 15 bases are a match to TRBD2. The length of the CDR3 is 17 residues. Germline V gene lookup returns CDR1 LNHDA and CDR2 SQIVND (reference sequence). V lost 4 bases to trimming and J lost 4 bases; unmatched junction nucleotides: 5. The CDR3: CASSTGLAGGPYNEQFF. For the CDR3, the DNA is TGTGCCAGTAGTACGGGACTAGCGGGGGGCCCTTACAATGAGCAGTTCTTC. Based on the CDR3 plus reference TRBV19 and TRBJ2-1, the full variable domain is DGGITQSPKYLFRKEGQNVTLSCEQNLNHDAMYWYRQDPGQGLRLIYYSQIVNDFQKGDIAEGYSVSREKKESFPLTVTSAQKNPTAFYLCASSTGLAGGPYNEQFFGPGTRLTVL.

Many counts were recorded for this clonotype. The V call is TRBV20-1, the J call TRBJ2-1; TRBD1 is a possible D gene (6 bases). Trimming pared 6 bases from V and 7 bases from J, leaving 22 bases between. Germline CDR1 is DFQATT and CDR2 is SNEGSKA (reference sequence). The CDR3 sequence is 15 residues long. DNA of the CDR3: TGCAGTGCCATGAATCCGGGACACCTTAAGAATGAGCAGTTCTTC. This encodes CSAMNPGHLKNEQFF.